The next 8 T cell receptor beta chains were all read from a single sample in a study of cytotoxic CD8 clonotypes in ibrutinib-treated CLL. Libraries were prepared by immunoSEQ multiplex PCR; TCRdb keeps only in-frame clonotypes and omits some of them. The profile covers fewer than 300,000 clones, with around 69% appearing a single time and around 5.1% taken by the ten largest. Sequencing was performed on PBMCs, taken at disease progression, from a patient treated with ibrutinib. All receptors derive from a human donor with chronic lymphocytic leukemia.

The rearrangement links TRBV18 to TRBJ2-7, with 10 bases fitting TRBD1. Germline loops: CDR1 KGHSH, CDR2 LQKENI. J gave up 3 bases and V 4 bases, and 3 bases lay outside the gene matches. The CDR3 covers 14 residues. The CDR3 DNA sequence: TGTGCCAGCTCACGGGACAGGGGAGACTACGAGCAGTACTTC. It encodes CASSRDRGDYEQYF.

The DNA of the CDR3 is TGCGCCAGCAGTTGGACTAGCGCACCCAATGAGCAGTTCTTC. Translated: CASSWTSAPNEQFF. This rearrangement joins TRBV5-1 to TRBJ2-1; 9 nucleotides line up with TRBD2. This CDR3 has 14 residues. The V segment lost 5 bases and the J segment 6 bases; nucleotides outside the gene matches: 6. The germline CDR1 and CDR2 sequences are SGHRS and YFSETQ.

CDR3 nucleotides: TGCGCCAGCAGCCTTTCAATTCGGCAGGGGGCGGGAGAGACCCAGTACTTC. It translates to CASSLSIRQGAGETQYF. The V gene is TRBV4-1, the J gene TRBJ2-5; 8 bases align to TRBD1. Germline trimming cut 4 bases from V and 4 bases from J; bases unmatched to any gene: 14. Germline CDR1 is MGHRA and CDR2 is YSYEKL. The CDR3 is 17 amino acids.

The rearrangement links TRBV4-1 to TRBJ1-4, with D unclear. CDR3 length: 16 amino acids. V shed 0 bases and J shed 4 bases, with 12 bases lying between them. Germline CDR1 is MGHRA and CDR2 is YSYEKL. The CDR3 here is CASSQERIRGNEKLFF. CDR3 DNA sequence: TGCGCCAGCAGCCAAGAGCGCATTCGGGGTAATGAAAAACTGTTTTTT.

The rearrangement links TRBV9 to TRBJ2-5, with a tentative D call TRBD2 (7 bases). Germline CDR1 is SGDLS and CDR2 is YYNGEE. V was clipped by 3 bases and J by 4 bases, with 19 bases between them. The CDR3 has 16 amino acids. The CDR3 is CASSDRSRGGSETQYF. As DNA, the CDR3 is TGTGCCAGCAGCGACCGTTCGAGGGGGGGGTCAGAGACCCAGTACTTC.

The V call is TRBV2, the J call TRBJ2-2; D may be TRBD1 (6 bases). There are 15 residues in the CDR3. CDR1 and CDR2 from the germline V gene are SNHLY and FYNNEI. V dropped 6 bases and J dropped 0 bases, with 11 bases sitting between them. The CDR3 bases are TGTGCCAGCAGCCACAGGGCGCCGAACACCGGGGAGCTGTTTTTT. Its translation: CASSHRAPNTGELFF.

V gene TRBV9 combines with J gene TRBJ2-1; 8 bases map to TRBD2. The CDR3 sequence is 15 residues long. The ends lost 3 bases at V and 6 bases at J; junction bases unmatched: 8. CDR1 and CDR2 from the germline V gene are SGDLS and YYNGEE. CDR3 loop: CASSAPGGPSNEQFF. CDR3 sequence (DNA): TGTGCCAGCAGCGCCCCGGGGGGGCCTAGCAATGAGCAGTTCTTC. Variable domain in full (rest from reference TRBV9 and TRBJ2-1): DSGVTQTPKHLITATGQRVTLRCSPRSGDLSVYWYQQSLDQGLQFLIQYYNGEERAKGNILERFSAQQFPDLHSELNLSSLELGDSALYFCASSAPGGPSNEQFFGPGTRLTVL.

The chain joins TRBV10-3 to TRBJ2-1; the match to TRBD2 covers 14 bases. This CDR3 contains 18 residues. J gave up 0 bases and V 10 bases, and 11 bases lay outside the gene matches. CDR1 is ENHRY, CDR2 SYGVKD, per germline. In DNA, the CDR3 is TGTGCCACCCTGACTAGCGGGGGGGTTTCCCGCTCCTACAATGAGCAGTTCTTC. Residues: CATLTSGGVSRSYNEQFF.